Below, 16 T cell receptor beta chains from the same sample are listed, as sequenced in a study of response to subunit inactivated influenza vaccine. TCRdb re-called the RT-PCR reads through MiXCR, storing one row per CDR3 protein. Found here are about 800,000 distinct CDR3 sequences, around 20% of them singletons; the top ten hold around 9.6%. Sequenced here: PBMCs from blood, sampled roughly 5 days after vaccination. These receptors all come from a man aged 50 or older who received an inactivated influenza vaccine.

In its sample, this clonotype was seen many times. The CDR3 nucleotides are TGTGCCATCAGGGGAAACACCGGGGAGCTGTTTTTT. It yields the protein CAIRGNTGELFF. The chain recombines TRBV10-3 with TRBJ2-2; D is uncertain. Per the germline V gene, CDR1 is ENHRY and CDR2 is SYGVKD. V dropped 6 bases and J dropped 2 bases, with 4 bases sitting between them. The CDR3 runs to 12 residues.

This clonotype was seen a handful of times. A read error may account for a junction end that differs from germline. This sequence joins TRBV7-6 and TRBJ2-1; D is possibly TRBD2 (5 bases). This CDR3 has 14 residues. Germline CDR1 and CDR2: SGHVS and FNYEAQ. CDR3 in DNA: TGTGCCAGCACCTTAGGTGTCAGCGGCTATGAGCAGTTCTTC. Translating it yields CASTLGVSGYEQFF.

The chain couples TRBV5-5 to TRBJ2-7; 10 bases are shared with TRBD1. Germline V gene data show CDR1 as SGHKS and CDR2 as YYEKEE (reference sequence). V shed 3 bases, J shed 4 bases, and the junction held 7 bases outside the gene matches. CDR3 length: 15 amino acids. The CDR3 DNA follows: TGTGCCAGCAGCTCCGGGACAGGGGTGTGGTACGAGCAGTACTTC. Translating gives CASSSGTGVWYEQYF.

This clonotype was observed a handful of times. The chain carries TRBV5-1 and TRBJ2-1; 7 bases align to TRBD1. Trimming at V came to 3 bases and at J to 3 bases, leaving 15 bases not matched to a gene. Germline-derived CDR1 and CDR2 are SGHRS and YFSETQ. The CDR3 covers 18 residues. The CDR3 spells CASSSDPLSGQLYNEQFF. The CDR3 DNA sequence: TGCGCCAGCAGCTCCGACCCACTGTCGGGACAGCTCTACAATGAGCAGTTCTTC.

This sequence joins TRBV5-5 and TRBJ2-7; maybe TRBD2 (7 bases). Germline loops: CDR1 SGHKS, CDR2 YYEKEE (reference sequence). With 2 bases removed from V and 4 bases from J, the gap between germline ends came to 19 bases. The CDR3 has 16 amino acids. The CDR3 DNA reads TGTGCCAGCAGCTTTGGGGGGGCGCAAGTCCCTTACGAGCAGTACTTC. Amino acids: CASSFGGAQVPYEQYF.

This rearrangement joins TRBV7-2 to TRBJ2-5; 10 nucleotides agree with TRBD2. J lost 4 bases, V lost 0 bases, and 5 bases had no gene match. Germline values: CDR1 SGHTA, CDR2 FQGNSA. The CDR3 contains 16 residues. The CDR3 sequence: CASSLAPAGGVETQYF. CDR3 in DNA: TGTGCCAGCAGCTTAGCGCCAGCGGGAGGGGTAGAGACCCAGTACTTC.

The chain combines TRBV4-3 with TRBJ1-1; the match to TRBD1 covers 7 bases. CDR1 and CDR2 (germline): LGHNA, YSLEER. This CDR3 has 17 residues. With 0 bases clipped from V and 0 bases from J, the junction kept 7 bases outside the gene matches. The CDR3 loop is CASSQDGAGGMNTEAFF. CDR3 nucleotides: TGCGCCAGCAGCCAAGATGGCGCAGGGGGAATGAACACTGAAGCTTTCTTT.

The genes are TRBV7-9 and TRBJ2-1; D gene unclear. Germline V gives CDR1 SEHNR, CDR2 FQNEAQ (reference sequence). CDR3 length: 11 amino acids. Trimming removed 5 bases at V and 15 bases at J, with 14 bases between. The CDR3: CASSGDVRPFF. The CDR3 region has the DNA TGTGCCAGCAGCGGTGACGTACGGCCGTTCTTC.

The chain recombines TRBV28 with TRBJ2-3, with D hard to call. Trimming cost V 3 bases and J 0 bases, with 10 bases left between them. This CDR3 is built from 15 residues. The germline gives CDR1 MDHEN, CDR2 SYDVKM. For the CDR3, the DNA is TGTGCCAGCAGTTTTATCCAGACAAGCACAGATACGCAGTATTTT. Its protein is CASSFIQTSTDTQYF.

J is TRBJ2-2 and V is TRBV20-1; D may match TRBD1 or TRBD2 (5 bases each). Germline lookup yields CDR1 DFQATT and CDR2 SNEGSKA (reference sequence). This CDR3 is 16 amino acids long. The V end was cut by 0 bases, the J end by 6 bases, with 17 bases between. Here the CDR3 DNA reads TGCAGTGCTAGAGATATGGCTCCAGTGGGGGCCGGGGAGCTGTTTTTT. It translates to CSARDMAPVGAGELFF.

In its sample, this clonotype was seen a few times. The DNA of the CDR3 is TGCAGCGTTGGTCCGATTGCGGGCAGGGATCCCTACGAGCAGTACTTC. Amino acid sequence: CSVGPIAGRDPYEQYF. The chain has TRBV29-1 and TRBJ2-7; D is perhaps TRBD1 or TRBD2 (5 bases each). The CDR3 consists of 16 residues. CDR1 is SQVTM, CDR2 ANQGSEA, per germline. Trimming cost V 4 bases and J 2 bases, with 21 bases left between them.

This chain uses TRBV7-1 with TRBJ2-7; 14 bases match TRBD2. TRBV7-1 is designated an ORF whose function remains uncertain. V was pared by 1 base and J by 1 base, with 21 bases of the junction left unmatched. CDR3 size: 23 residues. The DNA for the CDR3 is TGTGCCAGCAGCTCAGACACCGGGACAGGGGGGACTAGCGGGAGAATGCCTTCCTACGAGCAGTACTTC. The encoded protein is CASSSDTGTGGTSGRMPSYEQYF.

In its sample, this clonotype was seen many times. The chain links TRBV29-1 to TRBJ2-1, with 8 bases matching TRBD2. This CDR3 spans 15 amino acids. Germline V gives CDR1 SQVTM, CDR2 ANQGSEA. V gave up 7 bases and J gave up 6 bases; unmatched junction bases: 14. The CDR3 loop reads CSALLGTSKGNEQFF. CDR3 sequence (DNA): TGCAGCGCCCTTCTTGGGACTAGTAAGGGCAATGAGCAGTTCTTC.

There are a few counts of this clonotype. CDR3 DNA sequence: TGTGCCAGCAGGCAAGGGACTATTTCGGCAGATACGCAGTATTTT. This encodes CASRQGTISADTQYF. The chain carries TRBV12-3 or TRBV12-4 and TRBJ2-3; 7 positions agree with TRBD2. The J segment lost 4 bases and the V segment lost 6 bases, leaving 10 bases of the junction unmatched. The CDR3 totals 15 residues.

This clonotype occurred many times. J is TRBJ2-7 and V is TRBV29-1; perhaps TRBD2 as D (5 bases). This CDR3 has 14 residues. CDR1 is SQVTM, CDR2 ANQGSEA, per germline. V dropped 7 bases and J dropped 4 bases, with 20 bases sitting between them. CDR3 in amino acids: CSGRTGPERYEQYF. Here the CDR3 DNA reads TGCAGCGGCAGGACTGGGCCGGAGAGGTACGAGCAGTACTTC.

A few counts support this clonotype. The V and J genes are TRBV2 and TRBJ2-1; 13 bases are shared with TRBD2. Germline V CDR1 and CDR2: SNHLY, FYNNEI. V trimming: 4 bases; J trimming: 4 bases; junction bases outside the gene matches: 1. The CDR3 runs 15 residues. The CDR3 region is CASSVTSGGYNEQFF. CDR3 DNA sequence: TGTGCCAGCAGTGTGACTAGCGGGGGGTACAATGAGCAGTTCTTC.